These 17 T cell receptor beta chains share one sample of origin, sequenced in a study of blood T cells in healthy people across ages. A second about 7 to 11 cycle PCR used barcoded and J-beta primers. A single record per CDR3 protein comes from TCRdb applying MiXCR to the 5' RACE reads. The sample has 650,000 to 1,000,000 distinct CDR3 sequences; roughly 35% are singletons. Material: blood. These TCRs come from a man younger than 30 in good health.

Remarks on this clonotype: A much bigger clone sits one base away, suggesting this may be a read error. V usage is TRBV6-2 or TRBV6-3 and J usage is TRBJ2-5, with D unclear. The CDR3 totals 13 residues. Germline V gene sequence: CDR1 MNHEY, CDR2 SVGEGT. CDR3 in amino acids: CASSYSAYYEQNF. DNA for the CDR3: TGTGCCAGCAGTTACTCAGCCTACTACGAGCAGAACTTC.

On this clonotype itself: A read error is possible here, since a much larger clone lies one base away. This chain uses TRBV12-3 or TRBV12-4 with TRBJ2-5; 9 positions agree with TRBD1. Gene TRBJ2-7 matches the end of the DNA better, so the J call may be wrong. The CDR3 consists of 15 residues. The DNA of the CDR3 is TGTGCCAGCAGTCCCGGGGACAGGGCGGGCTACGAGCAGTACTTC. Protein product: CASSPGDRAGYEQYF.

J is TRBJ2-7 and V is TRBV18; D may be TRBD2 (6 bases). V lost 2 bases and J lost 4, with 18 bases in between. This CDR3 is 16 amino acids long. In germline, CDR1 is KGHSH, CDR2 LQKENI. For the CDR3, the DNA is TGTGCCAGCTCACCAACACCTGCGGGGTATCGGTACGAGCAGTACTTC. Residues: CASSPTPAGYRYEQYF.

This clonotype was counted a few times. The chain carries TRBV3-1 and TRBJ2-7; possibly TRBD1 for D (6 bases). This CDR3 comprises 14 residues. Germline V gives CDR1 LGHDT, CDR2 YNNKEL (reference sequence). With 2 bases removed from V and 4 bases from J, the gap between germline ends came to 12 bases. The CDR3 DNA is TGTGCCAGCAGCCAAACAGGGTTAGGATACGAGCAGTACTTC. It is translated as CASSQTGLGYEQYF.

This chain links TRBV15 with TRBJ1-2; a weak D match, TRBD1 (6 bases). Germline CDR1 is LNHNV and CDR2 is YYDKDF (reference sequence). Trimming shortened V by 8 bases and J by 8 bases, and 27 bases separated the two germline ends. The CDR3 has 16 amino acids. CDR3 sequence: CATGTATPFRDTGYTF. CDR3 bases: TGTGCCACCGGCACCGCAACACCCTTCCGGGACACCGGCTACACCTTC. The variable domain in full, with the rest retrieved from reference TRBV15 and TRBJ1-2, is DAMVIQNPRYQVTQFGKPVTLSCSQTLNHNVMYWYQQKSSQAPKLLFHYYDKDFNNEADTPDNFQSRRPNTSFCFLDIRSPGLGDTAMYLCATGTATPFRDTGYTFGSGTRLTVV.

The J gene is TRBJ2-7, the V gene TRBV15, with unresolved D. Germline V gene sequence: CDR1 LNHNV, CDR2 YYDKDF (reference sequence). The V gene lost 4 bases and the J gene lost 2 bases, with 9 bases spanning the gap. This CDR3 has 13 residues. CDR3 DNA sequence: TGTGCCACCAGCATGCCACCCACCTACGAGCAGTACTTC. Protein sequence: CATSMPPTYEQYF.

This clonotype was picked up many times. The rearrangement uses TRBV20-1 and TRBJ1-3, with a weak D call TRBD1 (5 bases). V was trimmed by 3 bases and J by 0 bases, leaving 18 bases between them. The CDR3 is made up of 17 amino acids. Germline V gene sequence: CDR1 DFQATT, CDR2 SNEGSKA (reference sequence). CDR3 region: CSASSGFETPSGNTIYF. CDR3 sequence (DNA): TGCAGTGCTAGTTCAGGGTTTGAGACACCCTCTGGAAACACCATATATTTT.

For the CDR3, the DNA is TGTGCCACCAGCAGAGTAGACAGGGACACCGGGGAGCTGTTTTTT. Protein: CATSRVDRDTGELFF. V and J are TRBV15 and TRBJ2-2; the match to TRBD1 covers 7 bases. Germline loops: CDR1 LNHNV, CDR2 YYDKDF (reference sequence). V trimming: 1 base; J trimming: 3 bases; junction bases outside the gene matches: 2. This CDR3 spans 15 amino acids.

The CDR3 DNA reads TGTGCCAGCAGTGGACAGGGGGCTAGGACTGAAGCTTTCTTT. Translated, it gives CASSGQGARTEAFF. The chain links TRBV25-1 to TRBJ1-1; 10 bases are shared with TRBD1. There are 14 residues in the CDR3. Germline assignment: CDR1 MGHDK and CDR2 SYGVNS. V shed 4 bases, J shed 5 bases, and the junction held 4 bases outside the gene matches.

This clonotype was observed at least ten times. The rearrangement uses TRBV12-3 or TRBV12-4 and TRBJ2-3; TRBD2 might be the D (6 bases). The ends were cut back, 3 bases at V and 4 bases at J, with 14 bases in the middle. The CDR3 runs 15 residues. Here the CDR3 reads CASSFGGRAPDTQYF. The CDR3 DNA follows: TGTGCCAGCAGTTTTGGAGGGCGGGCCCCAGATACGCAGTATTTT.

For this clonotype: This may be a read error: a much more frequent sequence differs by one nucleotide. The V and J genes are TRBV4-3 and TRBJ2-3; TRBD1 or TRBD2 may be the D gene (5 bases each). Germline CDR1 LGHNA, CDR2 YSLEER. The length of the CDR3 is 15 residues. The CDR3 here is CANSQEGRTTDTQYF. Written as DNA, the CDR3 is TGCGCCAACAGCCAAGAGGGACGGACCACAGATACGCAGTATTTT.

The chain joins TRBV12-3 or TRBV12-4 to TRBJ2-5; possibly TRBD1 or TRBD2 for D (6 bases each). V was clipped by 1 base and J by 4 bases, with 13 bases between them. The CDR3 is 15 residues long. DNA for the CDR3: TGTGCCAGCAGTTTAGATCCGGGGGCGGGAGAGACCCAGTACTTC. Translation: CASSLDPGAGETQYF.

CDR3 amino acids: CASSGDRDNEQFF. As DNA, the CDR3 is TGTGCCAGCAGTGGGGACCGGGACAATGAGCAGTTCTTC. The chain has TRBV27 and TRBJ2-1; D possibly uses TRBD1 or TRBD2 (5 bases each). The V and J ends lost 5 bases and 5 bases respectively, with 10 bases between them. CDR3 length equals 13 residues. Germline values: CDR1 MNHEY, CDR2 SMNVEV (reference sequence).

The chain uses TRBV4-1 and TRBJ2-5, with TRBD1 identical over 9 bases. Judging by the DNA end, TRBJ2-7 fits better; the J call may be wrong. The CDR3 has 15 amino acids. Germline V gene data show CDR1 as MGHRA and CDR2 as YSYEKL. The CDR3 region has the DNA TGCGCCAGCAGCTCCAGACAGGGGGTAACCTACGAGCAGTACTTC. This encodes CASSSRQGVTYEQYF.

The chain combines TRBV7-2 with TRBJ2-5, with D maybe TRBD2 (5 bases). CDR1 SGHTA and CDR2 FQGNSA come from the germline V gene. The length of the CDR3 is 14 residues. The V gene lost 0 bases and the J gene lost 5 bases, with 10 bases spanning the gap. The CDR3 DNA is TGTGCCAGCAGCTTAGCGTTTGGGGAGGAGACCCAGTACTTC. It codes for CASSLAFGEETQYF.

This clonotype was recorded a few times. The CDR3 DNA reads as TGCGCCAGCAGCTTGGAGGGCGTCAATCAGCCCCAGCATTTT. Translating gives CASSLEGVNQPQHF. V usage is TRBV5-1 and J usage is TRBJ1-5; D gene ambiguous. The CDR3 has 14 residues. V lost 0 bases and J lost 3, with 7 bases in between. Germline lookup yields CDR1 SGHRS and CDR2 YFSETQ. Full variable domain (missing parts from reference TRBV5-1 and TRBJ1-5): KAGVTQTPRYLIKTRGQQVTLSCSPISGHRSVSWYQQTPGQGLQFLFEYFSETQRNKGNFPGRFSGRQFSNSRSEMNVSTLELGDSALYLCASSLEGVNQPQHFGDGTRLSIL.

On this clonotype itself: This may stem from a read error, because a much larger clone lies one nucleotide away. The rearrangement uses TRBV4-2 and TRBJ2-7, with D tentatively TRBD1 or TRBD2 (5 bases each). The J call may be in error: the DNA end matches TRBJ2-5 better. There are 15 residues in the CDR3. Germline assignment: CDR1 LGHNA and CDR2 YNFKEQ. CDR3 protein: CASSQDRGRGSTQYF. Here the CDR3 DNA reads TGTGCCAGCAGCCAAGATCGGGGACGCGGTTCGACCCAGTACTTC.